Below, 22 T cell receptor beta chains from the same sample are listed, as sequenced in a study of blood T cell repertoires in COVID-19. The table came from immunoSEQ multiplex PCR; TCRdb's copy has only in-frame clones and leaves some out. The table lists about 110,000 clones, roughly 75% of them singletons. The sequencing sample was made of peripheral blood. The receptors derive from a human donor in a cohort sampled during active or convalescent COVID-19.

This sequence joins TRBV4-2 and TRBJ2-7; 7 bases match TRBD1. With 0 bases clipped from V and 0 bases from J, the junction kept 8 bases outside the gene matches. CDR1 and CDR2 (germline): LGHNA, YNFKEQ. The CDR3 length is 17 residues. CDR3 sequence (DNA): TGTGCCAGCAGCCAAGAATGGGAATGGGACAGCTCCTACGAGCAGTACTTC. This encodes CASSQEWEWDSSYEQYF.

V and J are TRBV19 and TRBJ1-5; TRBD1 aligns across 9 bases. Germline CDR1 LNHDA, CDR2 SQIVND (reference sequence). The CDR3 is 12 amino acids. Trimming at V came to 5 bases and at J to 16 bases, leaving 9 bases not matched to a gene. The CDR3 DNA follows: TGTGCCAGTAGTCCTAGGGACAGGGCACAACATTTT. Encoded protein: CASSPRDRAQHF. Together with reference TRBV19 and TRBJ1-5, the CDR3 gives the full variable domain: DGGITQSPKYLFRKEGQNVTLSCEQNLNHDAMYWYRQDPGQGLRLIYYSQIVNDFQKGDIAEGYSVSREKKESFPLTVTSAQKNPTAFYLCASSPRDRAQHFGDGTRLSIL.

Written as DNA, the CDR3 is TGTGCCAGCTGTAGGACTAGTTTCGGGGAGCTGTTTTTT. Translated, it gives CASCRTSFGELFF. The rearrangement uses TRBV5-6 and TRBJ2-2; 7 bases map to TRBD2. The V gene end was trimmed by 7 bases and the J gene end by 7 bases; junction bases not matched to a gene: 7. The CDR3 spans 13 residues. From germline, CDR1 is SGHDT and CDR2 YYEEEE.

The rearrangement joins TRBV29-1 to TRBJ2-4; 9 bases are a match to TRBD1. Looked up from germline, CDR1 is SQVTM and CDR2 is ANQGSEA. The CDR3 extends over 14 amino acids. Unmatched junction bases numbered 8, after V lost 3 bases and J lost 8 bases. CDR3 sequence reads: CSVEFPGQGDIQYF. CDR3 nucleotide sequence: TGCAGCGTTGAGTTCCCGGGACAGGGAGACATTCAGTACTTC.

A single count supports this clone. V and J are TRBV25-1 and TRBJ2-7; maybe TRBD2 (5 bases). The CDR3 spans 17 residues. Germline-derived CDR1 and CDR2 are MGHDK and SYGVNS. V lost 1 base, J lost 7 bases, and 23 bases lay in between. CDR3 amino acids: CASSELGGSGILGEQYF. The CDR3 coding sequence is TGTGCCAGCAGTGAATTAGGAGGTTCTGGCATACTTGGAGAGCAGTACTTC.

The V gene is TRBV2, the J gene TRBJ1-1; D is possibly TRBD1 (6 bases). Germline V gene sequence: CDR1 SNHLY, CDR2 FYNNEI. The CDR3 has 14 residues. V was trimmed by 3 bases and J by 1 base, leaving 9 bases between them. The CDR3 sequence is CASSERRGNTEAFF. The CDR3 DNA is TGTGCCAGCAGTGAGCGCAGGGGGAACACTGAAGCTTTCTTT.

This clone was seen only once. The chain employs TRBV4-1 and TRBJ2-7; 9 nucleotides line up with TRBD2. The V gene's germline CDR1 is MGHRA and CDR2 YSYEKL. The V segment lost 4 bases and the J segment 0 bases; nucleotides outside the gene matches: 4. The CDR3 runs to 15 residues. Here the CDR3 DNA reads TGCGCCAGCAGCCCAAAGACTAGCGGCTCCTACGAGCAGTACTTC. It encodes CASSPKTSGSYEQYF.

The chain has TRBV4-2 and TRBJ2-7, with 7 bases fitting TRBD1. Germline assignment: CDR1 LGHNA and CDR2 YNFKEQ. The CDR3 is 15 residues long. After removal of 4 bases from V and 0 bases from J, the junction contained 6 bases not matched to a gene. CDR3 DNA: TGTGCCAGCAGCCGCCTACAGGGGAACTCCTACGAGCAGTACTTC. Protein product: CASSRLQGNSYEQYF.

V gene TRBV7-3 combines with J gene TRBJ2-1, with TRBD2 matching 12 bases. The length of the CDR3 is 18 residues. V was clipped by 4 bases and J by 3 bases; unmatched bases: 10. CDR1 and CDR2 from the germline V gene are SGHTA and FQGTGA. The CDR3 DNA reads as TGTGCCAGCAGCTCCTTGCCGGGACTAGCGGGCGACTACAATGAGCAGTTCTTC. As protein: CASSSLPGLAGDYNEQFF.

This clone has a count of ten or more. The chain couples TRBV7-2 to TRBJ1-1; the D is unclear. CDR3 size: 16 residues. V lost 3 bases and J 3 bases, leaving 17 bases between the germline ends. Per the germline V gene, CDR1 is SGHTA and CDR2 is FQGNSA. CDR3 sequence reads: CASSFIGLSGYTEAFF. The CDR3, as DNA: TGTGCCAGCAGCTTTATTGGGCTGAGTGGGTACACTGAAGCTTTCTTT.

This clone was detected a few times. This chain connects TRBV9 to TRBJ2-1, with TRBD1 as a possible D gene (6 bases). From germline, CDR1 is SGDLS and CDR2 YYNGEE. V was shortened by 4 bases and J by 12 bases, with 17 bases between the two germline ends. There are 13 residues in the CDR3. CDR3 sequence: CASSPSQGFGQFF. The CDR3 coding sequence is TGTGCCAGCAGCCCGAGCCAGGGGTTTGGGCAGTTCTTC.

This clone was seen a handful of times. This chain links TRBV19 with TRBJ2-7; the D gene is possibly TRBD2 (5 bases). CDR1 and CDR2 (germline): LNHDA, SQIVND (reference sequence). The V end lost 1 base, the J end lost 3 bases, and 13 bases lay between the germline ends. CDR3 length: 15 residues. CDR3: CASSIGTAGYYEQYF. CDR3 DNA: TGTGCCAGTAGTATAGGGACGGCGGGTTACTACGAGCAGTACTTC.

This chain uses TRBV28 with TRBJ2-7; TRBD1 might be the D (5 bases). The V gene lost 6 bases and the J gene lost 3 bases, with 18 bases spanning the gap. The V gene's germline CDR1 is MDHEN and CDR2 SYDVKM. The CDR3 covers 15 residues. The CDR3 coding sequence is TGTGCCAGCAGCGCAACGACAGTCTCTTACTACGAGCAGTACTTC. This gives the protein CASSATTVSYYEQYF.

This clone has only a few counts. J is TRBJ1-2 and V is TRBV7-2; tentative D call: TRBD1 (6 bases). CDR1 is SGHTA, CDR2 FQGNSA, per germline. V gave up 6 bases and J gave up 14 bases, with 22 bases separating them. The CDR3 sequence is 13 residues long. In DNA, the CDR3 is TGTGCCAGCAGTTGGACCTCGGGGGGCGCTGATACCTTC. This translates into CASSWTSGGADTF.

This clone was detected only a few times. The J gene is TRBJ1-3, the V gene TRBV2; D is uncertain. V dropped 6 bases and J dropped 2 bases, with 14 bases sitting between them. Germline values: CDR1 SNHLY, CDR2 FYNNEI. The CDR3 covers 15 residues. CDR3 nucleotide sequence: TGTGCCAGCAGCCCCGTGCCCAGAACTGGAAACACCATATATTTT. The encoded protein is CASSPVPRTGNTIYF.

This clone was counted once. This sequence joins TRBV7-2 and TRBJ2-7, with D perhaps TRBD1 (6 bases). Trimming removed 1 base from V and 6 bases from J, with 16 bases in between. The CDR3 runs to 15 residues. CDR1 and CDR2 from the germline V gene are SGHTA and FQGNSA. The CDR3 reads CASSLVTTGIGEQYF. The CDR3 nucleotides read TGTGCCAGCAGCTTAGTCACCACAGGGATCGGCGAGCAGTACTTC.

This chain uses TRBV12-3 or TRBV12-4 with TRBJ2-2; D perhaps matches TRBD1 (5 bases). V shed 6 bases and J shed 5 bases, with 10 bases lying between them. The CDR3 runs to 13 residues. CDR3 amino acids: CASSARATGELFF. The CDR3 coding sequence is TGTGCCAGCAGCGCCAGGGCTACCGGGGAGCTGTTTTTT.

This clone rates as medium-sized. J is TRBJ2-7 and V is TRBV28; TRBD2 aligns across 8 bases. The CDR3 has 13 amino acids. The germline CDR1 and CDR2 sequences are MDHEN and SYDVKM. The V and J ends lost 6 bases and 7 bases, in that order; junction bases with no gene match: 8. CDR3 sequence: CASSPGGLREQYF. CDR3 in DNA: TGTGCCAGCAGCCCGGGGGGGTTAAGGGAGCAGTACTTC.

The chain recombines TRBV19 with TRBJ2-7, with 7 bases identical to TRBD2. The V and J ends lost 3 bases and 0 bases, in that order; junction bases with no gene match: 2. CDR1 is LNHDA and CDR2 is SQIVND in the germline V gene (reference sequence). The CDR3 totals 14 residues. The CDR3 protein is CASSIRGVSYEQYF. The CDR3 DNA reads as TGTGCCAGTAGTATTCGGGGGGTCTCCTACGAGCAGTACTTC.

The genes are TRBV28 and TRBJ2-5, with D maybe TRBD2 (5 bases). V dropped 4 bases and J dropped 0 bases, with 15 bases sitting between them. Germline V gene lookup returns CDR1 MDHEN and CDR2 SYDVKM. The CDR3 contains 16 residues. CDR3 amino acids: CASSSLTKPYQETQYF. CDR3 DNA: TGTGCCAGCAGTTCCCTGACTAAACCGTACCAAGAGACCCAGTACTTC.

This sequence joins TRBV29-1 and TRBJ1-4, with D possibly being TRBD1 (5 bases). Trimming removed 4 bases at V and 7 bases at J, with 13 bases between. CDR3 length equals 13 residues. CDR1 is SQVTM and CDR2 is ANQGSEA in the germline V gene. In DNA form, the CDR3 reads TGCAGCGTTGCTAACAGGCGGGGTGAAAAACTGTTTTTT. Its protein is CSVANRRGEKLFF.

This clone was seen ten or more times. The rearrangement links TRBV2 to TRBJ2-7, with 11 bases that match TRBD2. Germline V gene sequence: CDR1 SNHLY, CDR2 FYNNEI. Unmatched junction bases numbered 3, after V lost 4 bases and J lost 1 base. The CDR3 totals 15 residues. The CDR3 protein is CASSATSGISYEQYF. In DNA form, the CDR3 reads TGTGCCAGCAGTGCGACTAGCGGGATTTCCTACGAGCAGTACTTC.